This TCR beta chain was retrieved from a study of blood T cell repertoires in COVID-19. Only in-frame clones appear in the TCRdb table, and some are missing; sequencing was by immunoSEQ multiplex PCR. The sample lists 150,000 to 200,000 clones, 75% to 85% seen once, with around 11% in the top ten. Trimming cost V 1 base and J 4 bases, with 20 bases left between them. Germline lookup yields CDR1 SGHDT and CDR2 YYEEEE. CDR3 length equals 17 residues. The source material was PBMCs or T cells enriched from blood (not recorded which). The V and J genes are TRBV5-6 and TRBJ1-1, with D perhaps TRBD1 (5 bases). The TCR originated in a man aged 35-49 years who had recovered from COVID-19. The CDR3 sequence is CASSLLKSGGVTTEAFF. For the CDR3, the DNA is TGTGCCAGCAGCTTGCTTAAGTCTGGGGGGGTTACCACTGAAGCTTTCTTT.